Each of the 25 T cell receptor beta chains below was sequenced from the same sample in a study of shared clonotypes between healthy human individuals. Naivety among CD8 cells was defined by CD45RO negativity and positive CCR7 selection, thereby excluding terminally differentiated effector memory CD45RA+ cells. The method was immunoSEQ multiplex PCR; TCRdb's version includes in-frame clones alone and lacks a portion of them. The profile shows a few million clones, roughly 95% of them singletons. What was sequenced was naive CD8+ T cells from PBMCs. The receptor set was obtained from a man aged 18 to 29 in good health. Some clones in this sample may be carry-over from other donors' samples.

The chain is built from TRBV19 and TRBJ2-6; 12 nucleotides line up with TRBD1. J lost 3 bases, V lost 5 bases, and 11 bases had no gene match. The CDR3 extends over 19 amino acids. CDR1 is LNHDA and CDR2 is SQIVND in the germline V gene (reference sequence). The CDR3, as DNA: TGTGCCAGTAGTGTCGAAAGGGGACAGGGGGCCCGTGGGGCCAACGTCCTGACTTTC. It encodes CASSVERGQGARGANVLTF.

J is TRBJ2-7 and V is TRBV7-8, with TRBD2 matching 7 bases. The CDR3 runs to 15 residues. Germline trimming cut 5 bases from V and 5 bases from J; bases unmatched to any gene: 12. CDR1 and CDR2 from the germline V gene are SGHVS and FQNEAQ. CDR3 nucleotides: TGTGCCAGCAGCCAGATGAAGAGGGGAGGGGACGAGCAGTACTTC. It yields the protein CASSQMKRGGDEQYF.

The chain is built from TRBV28 and TRBJ2-3, with 13 bases aligning to TRBD2. The CDR3 is 15 amino acids. Germline trimming cut 4 bases from V and 8 bases from J; bases unmatched to any gene: 6. Germline CDR1 and CDR2: MDHEN and SYDVKM. The CDR3 loop is CASSSGLAGFVTQYF. The DNA for the CDR3 is TGTGCCAGCAGTTCGGGACTAGCGGGATTCGTTACGCAGTATTTT. The full variable domain, its missing parts supplied by reference TRBV28 and TRBJ2-3, is DVKVTQSSRYLVKRTGEKVFLECVQDMDHENMFWYRQDPGLGLRLIYFSYDVKMKEKGDIPEGYSVSREKKERFSLILESASTNQTSMYLCASSSGLAGFVTQYFGPGTRLTVL.

About this clone itself: Other DNA sequences of this sample code for an identical CDR3. This chain joins TRBV7-2 and TRBJ1-1, with D unresolved. The CDR3 runs 13 residues. The germline CDR1 and CDR2 sequences are SGHTA and FQGNSA. V was pared by 3 bases and J by 0 bases, with 5 bases between. The CDR3 here is CASSLEVNTEAFF. The CDR3 DNA follows: TGTGCCAGCAGCTTGGAGGTGAACACTGAAGCTTTCTTT.

The CDR3 DNA reads as TGTGCCAGCAGTATTCTCAGGGGGGAGACCCAGTACTTC. Its protein product is CASSILRGETQYF. The chain links TRBV28 to TRBJ2-5, with 7 bases matching TRBD1. The ends lost 5 bases at V and 5 bases at J; junction bases unmatched: 5. The CDR3 runs to 13 residues. CDR1 MDHEN and CDR2 SYDVKM come from the germline V gene.

The chain joins TRBV7-9 to TRBJ2-1, with D perhaps being TRBD1 or TRBD2 (5 bases each). The CDR3 has 12 residues. Trimming took off 4 bases at V and 10 bases at J, with 11 bases between the two ends. Germline assignment: CDR1 SEHNR and CDR2 FQNEAQ (reference sequence). DNA of the CDR3: TGTGCCAGCAGCTCGCCGGGGCGGGAGCAGTTCTTC. It codes for CASSSPGREQFF.

This clone was recorded once. CDR3: CASSLSGGDYWPQHF. The CDR3 DNA is TGTGCCAGCAGTTTATCAGGGGGCGACTACTGGCCCCAGCATTTT. This rearrangement joins TRBV27 to TRBJ1-5; 7 bases fit TRBD1. The germline gives CDR1 MNHEY, CDR2 SMNVEV (reference sequence). The CDR3 covers 15 residues. Trimming cost V 0 bases and J 9 bases; bases outside gene matches: 8.

V gene TRBV19 combines with J gene TRBJ2-4, with D possibly being TRBD2 (6 bases). Germline-derived CDR1 and CDR2 are LNHDA and SQIVND (reference sequence). V gave up 4 bases and J gave up 8 bases, with 15 bases separating them. This CDR3 has 14 amino acids. DNA for the CDR3: TGTGCCAGTAGTACGGAGGGAAGAGCGGACATTCAGTACTTC. Translated: CASSTEGRADIQYF. The full variable domain, completed using reference TRBV19 and TRBJ2-4, is DGGITQSPKYLFRKEGQNVTLSCEQNLNHDAMYWYRQDPGQGLRLIYYSQIVNDFQKGDIAEGYSVSREKKESFPLTVTSAQKNPTAFYLCASSTEGRADIQYFGAGTRLSVL.

The rearrangement joins TRBV4-2 to TRBJ1-1; TRBD1 agrees at 7 bases. Trimming at V came to 0 bases and at J to 1 base, leaving 17 bases not matched to a gene. The germline CDR1 and CDR2 sequences are LGHNA and YNFKEQ. The CDR3 sequence is 20 residues long. CDR3 nucleotide sequence: TGTGCCAGCAGCCAAGACGACGCCAGGACAGGCCTCGAGGGGAACACTGAAGCTTTCTTT. Its protein is CASSQDDARTGLEGNTEAFF.

J is TRBJ1-1 and V is TRBV5-1; 9 nucleotides align to TRBD1. Germline-derived CDR1 and CDR2 are SGHRS and YFSETQ. The CDR3 totals 16 residues. V was clipped by 4 bases and J by 1 base; unmatched bases: 8. The CDR3 DNA follows: TGCGCCAGCAGCCTGTGGACAGGGGCCTCGAACACTGAAGCTTTCTTT. Translation: CASSLWTGASNTEAFF.

The chain has TRBV5-8 and TRBJ2-1; 10 positions match TRBD1. In germline, CDR1 is SGHTS, CDR2 YDEGEE. The CDR3 loop spans 15 amino acids. Germline trimming cut 2 bases from V and 4 bases from J; bases unmatched to any gene: 3. CDR3 in amino acids: CASSFGTGEYNEQFF. In nucleotides, the CDR3 is TGTGCCAGCAGCTTCGGGACAGGGGAATACAATGAGCAGTTCTTC.

This clone was recorded only once. CDR3 DNA: TGCGCCAGCAGCCAAGGGACGGGACCCAAGGAAAAACTGTTTTTT. Its protein product is CASSQGTGPKEKLFF. The chain is built from TRBV4-3 and TRBJ1-4; perhaps TRBD1 as D (5 bases). Germline V gives CDR1 LGHNA, CDR2 YSLEER. V shed 1 base and J shed 8 bases, with 14 bases lying between them. This CDR3 contains 15 residues.

This chain joins TRBV2 and TRBJ1-3; D is possibly TRBD1 (5 bases). Germline V gives CDR1 SNHLY, CDR2 FYNNEI. CDR3 length: 14 amino acids. The V and J ends lost 5 bases and 6 bases respectively, with 14 bases between them. The CDR3 DNA reads as TGTGCCAGCAGTCCCGAGGGGTTTCTAAACACCATATATTTT. Translated, it gives CASSPEGFLNTIYF.

The CDR3 bases are TGTGCCAGCAGCTTGGGGACTAGCGGCGAGCAGTACTTC. Translation gives CASSLGTSGEQYF. J is TRBJ2-7 and V is TRBV11-3; 11 positions agree with TRBD2. The CDR3 is 13 residues long. Germline trimming cut 3 bases from V and 6 bases from J; bases unmatched to any gene: 1. The germline CDR1 and CDR2 sequences are SGHNT and YENEEA.

This clone occurred once. Other DNA sequences in this sample translate to the same CDR3. The chain recombines TRBV7-2 with TRBJ2-7, with TRBD1 identical over 11 bases. V lost 0 bases, J lost 2 bases, and 3 bases stayed unmatched. Germline CDR1 SGHTA, CDR2 FQGNSA. This CDR3 has 16 residues. CDR3 sequence reads: CASSLAGQGAAYEQYF. For the CDR3, the DNA is TGTGCCAGCAGCTTAGCTGGACAGGGGGCGGCCTACGAGCAGTACTTC.

This clone was seen just once. This chain uses TRBV10-3 with TRBJ2-3, with D possibly TRBD2 on 6 matching bases. Germline V gene lookup returns CDR1 ENHRY and CDR2 SYGVKD. The ends were cut back, 6 bases at V and 2 bases at J, with 12 bases in the middle. The CDR3 is 14 amino acids. The CDR3 here is CAIRGTYTTDTQYF. The DNA for the CDR3 is TGTGCCATCAGAGGGACTTATACCACAGATACGCAGTATTTT.

The chain combines TRBV25-1 with TRBJ2-1, with D perhaps TRBD1 or TRBD2 (5 bases each). Germline V CDR1 and CDR2: MGHDK, SYGVNS. V was trimmed by 6 bases and J by 1 base, leaving 19 bases between them. The CDR3 is 17 residues long. The CDR3 is CASSTYDWGSSYNEQFF. As DNA, the CDR3 is TGTGCCAGCAGCACATATGATTGGGGGAGTTCCTACAATGAGCAGTTCTTC.

The DNA for the CDR3 is TGCAGCGTTCCTCGAGCGGGGAACGGGGAGCTGTTTTTT. Amino acid sequence: CSVPRAGNGELFF. The rearrangement joins TRBV29-1 to TRBJ2-2; 7 bases agree with TRBD2. J was trimmed by 7 bases and V by 5 bases; bases with no gene match: 7. CDR1 is SQVTM and CDR2 is ANQGSEA in the germline V gene. The CDR3 runs 13 residues.

This sequence joins TRBV4-1 and TRBJ2-2; no clear D. The CDR3 runs 17 residues. Germline V gene data show CDR1 as MGHRA and CDR2 as YSYEKL. Trimming took off 4 bases at V and 2 bases at J, with 17 bases between the two ends. The CDR3 DNA reads as TGCGCCAGCAGCCGCGAGTGGGGTGAAATCAACACCGGGGAGCTGTTTTTT. Its translation: CASSREWGEINTGELFF.

This CDR3 is CASSAALGPDTQYF. CDR3 nucleotides: TGTGCCAGCAGTGCAGCCCTCGGGCCAGATACGCAGTATTTT. The rearrangement links TRBV6-1 to TRBJ2-3; no clear D. The length of the CDR3 is 14 residues. Per the germline V gene, CDR1 is MNHNS and CDR2 is SASEGT. The V and J ends lost 4 bases and 4 bases respectively, with 12 bases between them.

V is TRBV7-6 and J is TRBJ2-1, with 11 bases lining up with TRBD2. V was clipped by 4 bases and J by 7 bases; unmatched bases: 12. CDR3 length equals 17 residues. CDR1 SGHVS and CDR2 FNYEAQ come from the germline V gene. The CDR3 loop is CASSWEIAGGPSNEQFF. CDR3 in DNA: TGTGCCAGCAGCTGGGAAATAGCGGGAGGGCCATCGAATGAGCAGTTCTTC.

The chain couples TRBV28 to TRBJ1-1; 8 bases map to TRBD1. CDR3 size: 18 residues. Germline V gene data show CDR1 as MDHEN and CDR2 as SYDVKM. J was trimmed by 5 bases and V by 8 bases; bases with no gene match: 22. The CDR3 loop is CASPPRGRNPPLATEAFF. In nucleotides, the CDR3 is TGTGCCAGCCCGCCCAGGGGGCGCAACCCTCCCCTCGCGACTGAAGCTTTCTTT. Full variable domain (remainder filled in from reference TRBV28 and TRBJ1-1): DVKVTQSSRYLVKRTGEKVFLECVQDMDHENMFWYRQDPGLGLRLIYFSYDVKMKEKGDIPEGYSVSREKKERFSLILESASTNQTSMYLCASPPRGRNPPLATEAFFGQGTRLTVV.

With regard to this clone: Other DNA sequences in the same sample also yield this CDR3. The chain links TRBV7-9 to TRBJ2-7; D may be TRBD2 (5 bases). In germline, CDR1 is SEHNR, CDR2 FQNEAQ (reference sequence). With 11 bases removed from V and 0 bases from J, the gap between germline ends came to 11 bases. The CDR3 extends over 12 amino acids. The DNA of the CDR3 is TGTGCCTCCAGCGGCCCCTCCTACGAGCAGTACTTC. This translates into CASSGPSYEQYF.

The chain couples TRBV7-9 to TRBJ2-7; 9 positions agree with TRBD2. Germline assignment: CDR1 SEHNR and CDR2 FQNEAQ (reference sequence). There are 16 residues in the CDR3. The J segment lost 1 base and the V segment lost 5 bases, leaving 9 bases of the junction unmatched. CDR3 nucleotides: TGTGCCAGCAGCCCCGGTGGGACTAGCAGTTCCTACGAGCAGTACTTC. As protein: CASSPGGTSSSYEQYF.

This chain uses TRBV9 with TRBJ1-2; 8 bases are a match to TRBD1. The trim removed 2 bases at V and 8 bases at J, leaving 8 bases unmatched. The germline CDR1 and CDR2 sequences are SGDLS and YYNGEE. The length of the CDR3 is 14 residues. The CDR3 loop is CASSVAGGAGGYTF. The CDR3 DNA is TGTGCCAGCAGCGTGGCAGGGGGCGCGGGAGGCTACACCTTC.